These T cell receptor beta chains were read from a single sample in a study of T-cell reconstitution after alpha-beta-depleted transplantation in children. TCRdb used MiXCR to reprocess the PCR reads, holding one entry per CDR3 protein. In the table there are some 180,000 distinct CDR3 sequences, approximately 6.3% of which are singletons. The sequences come from PBMCs, collected before TCRalphabeta/CD19-depleted stem cell transplant. Source of these receptors: a boy aged 2 to 10 with acute lymphoblastic leukemia, due to receive a stem cell transplant. CDR3s leave out the opening cysteine and the closing phenylalanine or tryptophan. Fields, in order: V gene, J gene, CDR3 protein.

V: TRBV29-1; J: TRBJ2-3; CDR3: SVERTSADTQY
V: TRBV30; J: TRBJ2-3; CDR3: AWVGGKGTGIYTQY
V: TRBV7-2; J: TRBJ2-7; CDR3: ASSLSSGSYEQY
V: TRBV29-1; J: TRBJ1-4; CDR3: SVYSPLGGKLF
V: TRBV4-1; J: TRBJ2-5; CDR3: ASSDLSGTSIQTQY
V: TRBV20-1; J: TRBJ1-1; CDR3: SAIRGLGTEAF
V: TRBV20-1; J: TRBJ2-1; CDR3: SARAGGDNEQF
V: TRBV20-1; J: TRBJ1-5; CDR3: SAAMQGLGNQPQH
V: TRBV12-3/TRBV12-4; J: TRBJ2-7; CDR3: ASRRTGQNYEQY
V: TRBV29-1; J: TRBJ2-4; CDR3: SVATTGLNIQY
V: TRBV29-1; J: TRBJ1-1; CDR3: SVEGRGVSNTEAF
V: TRBV5-5; J: TRBJ2-3; CDR3: ASSFAGGGTDTQY
V: TRBV7-2; J: TRBJ2-3; CDR3: ASSLESDTQY
V: TRBV20-1; J: TRBJ1-5; CDR3: SAGKGDNQPQH
V: TRBV4-3; J: TRBJ1-2; CDR3: ASIESLGRNYGYT
V: TRBV11-2; J: TRBJ2-5; CDR3: ASSFFGYQETQY
V: TRBV7-2; J: TRBJ1-1; CDR3: ASSLVEGGDTEAF
V: TRBV20-1; J: TRBJ2-3; CDR3: SAGTSGRTNTQY
V: TRBV28; J: TRBJ2-5; CDR3: ASTESASGQETQY
V: TRBV4-1; J: TRBJ2-5; CDR3: ASSQSGVGETQY
V: TRBV28; J: TRBJ2-7; CDR3: ASSRREQY
V: TRBV7-2; J: TRBJ2-1; CDR3: ASSRPSGSIFNEQF
V: TRBV7-9; J: TRBJ2-1; CDR3: ASSSGRLNEQF
V: TRBV20-1; J: TRBJ2-1; CDR3: SAPEGTSGLDEQF
V: TRBV3-1; J: TRBJ2-5; CDR3: ASSPGAEQETQY
V: TRBV7-2; J: TRBJ2-7; CDR3: ASSLGDESYEQY
V: TRBV5-4; J: TRBJ2-7; CDR3: ASSSRAWTGQFGSYEQY
V: TRBV7-8; J: TRBJ2-3; CDR3: ASMIAGGPTDTQY
V: TRBV3-1; J: TRBJ2-3; CDR3: ASSLSVRGRDTQY
V: TRBV7-2; J: TRBJ2-7; CDR3: ASSLVGQVPREQY
V: TRBV4-3; J: TRBJ1-2; CDR3: ASSQAPRTGYYGYT
V: TRBV2; J: TRBJ2-1; CDR3: ASTNDDAGQF
V: TRBV28; J: TRBJ1-3; CDR3: ASSFFPAGGYTIY
V: TRBV18; J: TRBJ2-5; CDR3: ASSYTGTQETQY
V: TRBV6-2/TRBV6-3; J: TRBJ2-2; CDR3: ASLAVNTGELF
V: TRBV5-5; J: TRBJ1-1; CDR3: ASSPNWDTLNTEAF
V: TRBV28; J: TRBJ2-6; CDR3: ASSFYTGANVLT
V: TRBV2; J: TRBJ1-1; CDR3: ASSGQGAQNTEAF
V: TRBV5-1; J: TRBJ2-5; CDR3: ASSLSMGGAQETQY
V: TRBV2; J: TRBJ1-1; CDR3: ASGRGTEAF
V: TRBV7-2; J: TRBJ2-3; CDR3: ASSLVGTGGRDTQY
V: TRBV28; J: TRBJ1-5; CDR3: ASSPRERQPQH
V: TRBV5-1; J: TRBJ2-7; CDR3: ASSLGRRSGDYEQY
V: TRBV7-2; J: TRBJ1-5; CDR3: ASSLGQGANQPQH
V: TRBV6-2/TRBV6-3; J: TRBJ2-3; CDR3: ASSPGQVTDTQY
V: TRBV12-3/TRBV12-4; J: TRBJ2-5; CDR3: ASSFLLETQY
V: TRBV19; J: TRBJ2-3; CDR3: ASSQGTGGDTQY
V: TRBV7-6; J: TRBJ2-5; CDR3: ASSLTRAGGYQETQY
V: TRBV6-5; J: TRBJ2-5; CDR3: ASSYTRTVQETQY
V: TRBV5-1; J: TRBJ1-1; CDR3: ASSLYGATEAF
V: TRBV7-2; J: TRBJ2-5; CDR3: ASSLPGPGTQY
V: TRBV6-2/TRBV6-3; J: TRBJ2-7; CDR3: ASIQTSESSYEQY
V: TRBV28; J: TRBJ2-7; CDR3: ASSLEGGIYEQY